The T cell receptor beta chain under discussion was sequenced for a study of T cells after posttransplantation cyclophosphamide. Study findings and constraints: Skin or GI-infiltrating T cells shared few TRB sequences with blood. Donor CD8+ memory clones often dominated recipient blood repertoires at later times.

As regards this clone: The antigen is unknown.

The CDR3 has 14 amino acids. V trimming: 4 bases; J trimming: 11 bases; junction bases outside the gene matches: 3. Germline values: CDR1 SGHTA, CDR2 FQGNSA. The method was immunoSEQ multiplex PCR; TCRdb's version includes in-frame clones alone and lacks a portion of them. The sample has about 30,000 clones, none seen only once. The sequence was collected from a woman aged 25 to 39 in good health and a related stem cell transplant donor. J is TRBJ1-6 and V is TRBV7-2, with TRBD1 identical over 12 bases. Input material: PBMCs. The CDR3 DNA reads TGTGCCAGCAGCTCGGGACAGGGGGCTGCACCCCTCCACTTT. Residues: CASSSGQGAAPLHF.